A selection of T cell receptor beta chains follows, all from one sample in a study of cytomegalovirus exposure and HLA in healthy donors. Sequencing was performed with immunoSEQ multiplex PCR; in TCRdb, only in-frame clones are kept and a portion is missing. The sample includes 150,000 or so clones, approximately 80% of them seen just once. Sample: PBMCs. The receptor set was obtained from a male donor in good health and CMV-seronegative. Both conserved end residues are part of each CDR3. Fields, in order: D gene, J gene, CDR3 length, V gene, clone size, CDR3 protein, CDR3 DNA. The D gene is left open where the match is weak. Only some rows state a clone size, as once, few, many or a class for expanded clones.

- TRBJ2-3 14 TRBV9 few CASSGLSSTDTQYF TGTGCCAGCAGCGGACTCTCTAGCACAGATACGCAGTATTTT
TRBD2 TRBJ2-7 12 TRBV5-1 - CASSREGYEQYF TGCGCCAGCAGTAGGGAGGGCTACGAGCAGTACTTC
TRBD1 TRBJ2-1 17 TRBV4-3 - CASSQGRGQGSLFEQFF TGCGCCAGCAGCCAGGGGAGAGGACAGGGGAGTTTATTTGAGCAGTTCTTC
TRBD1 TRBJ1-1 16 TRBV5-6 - CASSLVGDRVGTEAFF TGTGCCAGCAGCTTGGTGGGGGACAGGGTGGGCACTGAAGCTTTCTTT
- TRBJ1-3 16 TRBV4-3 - CASSQEGVLSGNTIYF TGCGCCAGCAGCCAAGAAGGGGTCCTGTCTGGAAACACCATATATTTT
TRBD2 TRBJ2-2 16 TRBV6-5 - CASSYTGTRVGGELFF TGTGCCAGCAGTTATACCGGGACTAGGGTGGGCGGGGAGCTGTTTTTT
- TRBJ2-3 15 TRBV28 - CASSPPGTTGNTQYF TGTGCCAGCAGTCCACCCGGGACAACCGGGAATACGCAGTATTTT
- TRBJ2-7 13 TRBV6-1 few CASSGQSSYEQYF TGTGCCAGCAGTGGACAGAGCTCCTACGAGCAGTACTTC
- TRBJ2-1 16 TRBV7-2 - CASSPGLWEESNEQFF TGTGCCAGCAGCCCCGGTTTATGGGAGGAAAGCAATGAGCAGTTCTTC
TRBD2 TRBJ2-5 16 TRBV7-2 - CASRKTGGGSQETQYF TGTGCCAGCAGGAAGACGGGGGGGGGCTCCCAAGAGACCCAGTACTTC
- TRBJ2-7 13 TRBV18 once CASSPVLAGEQYF TGTGCCAGCTCACCGGTCCTAGCTGGCGAGCAGTACTTC
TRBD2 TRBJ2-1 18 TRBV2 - CASKSEGLLAGGDNEQFF TGTGCCAGCAAGAGTGAGGGGCTCCTAGCGGGAGGGGACAATGAGCAGTTCTTC
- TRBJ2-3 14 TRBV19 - CASKGPQATDTQYF TGTGCCAGTAAGGGGCCCCAGGCCACAGATACGCAGTATTTT
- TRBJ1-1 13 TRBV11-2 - CASSRGENTEAFF TGTGCCAGCAGCCGTGGAGAGAACACTGAAGCTTTCTTT
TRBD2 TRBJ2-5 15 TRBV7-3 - CASSPSGGRGETQYF TGTGCCAGCAGCCCGAGCGGGGGGCGCGGAGAGACCCAGTACTTC
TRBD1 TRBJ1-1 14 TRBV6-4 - CASTSTGASTEAFF TGTGCCAGCACCTCAACAGGGGCCAGTACTGAAGCTTTCTTT
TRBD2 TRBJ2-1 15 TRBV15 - CATSRLAGGGNEQFF TGTGCCACCAGCAGACTAGCGGGAGGGGGAAATGAGCAGTTCTTC
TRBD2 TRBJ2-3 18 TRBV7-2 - CASSQTGEAGGHFDTQYF TGTGCCAGCAGCCAAACGGGGGAAGCGGGGGGGCATTTCGATACGCAGTATTTT
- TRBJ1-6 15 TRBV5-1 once CASSLDGRVDSPLHF TGCGCCAGCAGCTTGGATGGCAGGGTAGATTCACCCCTCCACTTT
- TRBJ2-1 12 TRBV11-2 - CASSFARGEQFF TGTGCCAGCAGCTTCGCCCGGGGTGAGCAGTTCTTC
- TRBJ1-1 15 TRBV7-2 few CASSQVTVMNTEAFF TGTGCCAGCAGCCAAGTTACTGTCATGAACACTGAAGCTTTCTTT
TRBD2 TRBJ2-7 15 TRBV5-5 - CASSNLGAGGYEQYF TGTGCCAGCAGCAACCTTGGAGCGGGAGGCTACGAGCAGTACTTC
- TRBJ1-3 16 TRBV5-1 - CASSYGRGNSGNTIYF TGCGCCAGCAGTTATGGCCGGGGTAACTCTGGAAACACCATATATTTT
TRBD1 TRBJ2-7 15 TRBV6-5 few CASSFGQGRAYEQYF TGTGCCAGCAGTTTCGGACAGGGCCGCGCCTACGAGCAGTACTTC
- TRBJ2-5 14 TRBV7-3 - CASWGPQTRETQYF TGTGCCAGCTGGGGGCCACAAACCCGGGAGACCCAGTACTTC
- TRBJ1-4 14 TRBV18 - CASSPQTGNEKLFF TGTGCCAGCTCACCACAGACGGGTAATGAAAAACTGTTTTTT
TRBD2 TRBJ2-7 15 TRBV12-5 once CASGLRAGGFYEQYF TGTGCTAGTGGTTTGAGGGCGGGAGGTTTCTACGAGCAGTACTTC
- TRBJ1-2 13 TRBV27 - CASSAQGRYGYTF TGTGCCAGCAGTGCCCAGGGGCGATATGGCTACACCTTC
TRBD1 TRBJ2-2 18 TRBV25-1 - CASSEPKGQGAGTGELFF TGTGCCAGCAGTGAACCCAAAGGACAGGGGGCCGGCACCGGGGAGCTGTTTTTT
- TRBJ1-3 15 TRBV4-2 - CASSQDAGDGNTIYF TGTGCCAGCAGCCAAGATGCGGGGGATGGAAACACCATATATTTT
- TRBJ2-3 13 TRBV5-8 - CASSKPGTDTQYF TGTGCCAGCAGTAAGCCTGGCACAGATACGCAGTATTTT
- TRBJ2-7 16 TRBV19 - CASSIGGKLAGYEQYF TGTGCCAGTAGTATTGGTGGAAAGCTAGCAGGATACGAGCAGTACTTC
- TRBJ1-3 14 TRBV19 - CASTVSGGGNTIYF TGTGCCAGTACCGTATCCGGCGGAGGAAACACCATATATTTT